A selection of T cell receptor beta chains follows, all from one sample in a study of T cells after somatic rescue of genetic block. Clones were sequenced by immunoSEQ multiplex PCR, and TCRdb holds only the in-frame ones, with some missing. Of some 68,000 clones listed, approximately 91% were seen once; the top ten hold approximately 3%. Sequenced material: peripheral blood mononuclear cells (PBMCs). The receptors come from a man aged 25 to 40. CDR3s include the opening cysteine and the closing phenylalanine or tryptophan. The D gene is left open where the match is weak. Size is omitted from some rows. Given values are once, few, many or a class for expanded clones.

j_call clone_size v_call d_call cdr3_aa cdr3_nt
TRBJ2-7 . TRBV28 . CASSSPPGSREQYF TGTGCCAGCAGTTCCCCCCCAGGGTCACGCGAGCAGTACTTC
TRBJ2-7 . TRBV7-9 TRBD1 CASSPRQGPPTYEQYF TGTGCCAGCAGCCCAAGACAGGGGCCACCCACCTACGAGCAGTACTTC
TRBJ2-7 . TRBV7-8 . CASSLIFDEQYF TGTGCCAGCAGCTTAATATTTGACGAGCAGTACTTC
TRBJ2-1 once TRBV4-1 . CASSQAPRGDEQFF TGCGCCAGCAGCCAAGCTCCGAGGGGCGATGAGCAGTTCTTC
TRBJ2-1 . TRBV6-1 . CASSENYEPPFF TGTGCCAGCAGTGAAAACTACGAGCCCCCATTCTTC
TRBJ2-7 . TRBV4-2 . CASGKSLGTYEQYF TGTGCCAGCGGGAAAAGCCTTGGGACCTACGAGCAGTACTTC
TRBJ2-3 . TRBV15 TRBD2 CATSPHSGGAGDTQYF TGTGCCACCAGCCCCCACAGCGGGGGGGCGGGAGATACGCAGTATTTT
TRBJ2-7 . TRBV7-3 TRBD1 CASSPGTDYEQYF TGTGCCAGCAGCCCCGGGACAGATTACGAGCAGTACTTC
TRBJ2-3 . TRBV5-4 TRBD2 CASSPLAGGHTDTQYF TGTGCCAGCAGCCCACTAGCGGGAGGCCACACAGATACGCAGTATTTT
TRBJ2-1 once TRBV4-3 TRBD1 CASSQGGQGDNEQFF TGCGCCAGCAGCCAAGGGGGACAGGGGGACAATGAGCAGTTCTTC
TRBJ1-2 . TRBV18 TRBD1 CASSPRQGRNYGYTF TGTGCCAGCTCACCTCGACAGGGAAGGAACTATGGCTACACCTTC
TRBJ1-4 . TRBV6-6 . CASSYSQGGEKLFF TGTGCCAGCAGTTACTCGCAAGGGGGGGAAAAACTGTTTTTT
TRBJ2-7 . TRBV6-5 . CASARPGLHYEQYF TGTGCCAGCGCCAGACCGGGACTCCACTACGAGCAGTACTTC
TRBJ2-1 . TRBV10-3 . CAISEPGSSYNEQFF TGTGCCATCAGTGAGCCAGGGAGCTCCTACAATGAGCAGTTCTTC
TRBJ1-4 . TRBV4-1 . CASSQEGGREKLFF TGCGCCAGCAGCCAAGAAGGAGGCAGGGAAAAACTGTTTTTT
TRBJ1-4 . TRBV6-6 TRBD1 CASSYRDSNEKLFF TGTGCCAGCAGTTACCGGGACAGTAATGAAAAACTGTTTTTT
TRBJ2-2 . TRBV25-1 . CASSEPLHTGELFF TGTGCCAGCAGTGAACCGTTGCACACCGGGGAGCTGTTTTTT
TRBJ2-2 . TRBV7-9 . CASSPVGRPNTGELFF TGTGCCAGCAGCCCCGTTGGGCGCCCGAACACCGGGGAGCTGTTTTTT
TRBJ2-2 . TRBV27 . CASSLDRITRELFF TGTGCCAGCAGCTTAGACAGAATCACCCGGGAGCTGTTTTTT
TRBJ1-6 . TRBV6-1 . CASLYGGGNSPLHF TGTGCCAGCCTTTATGGAGGGGGGAATTCACCCCTCCACTTT
TRBJ2-7 . TRBV5-5 TRBD2 CASSLALTSGGYEQYF TGTGCCAGCAGCTTGGCCTTGACTAGCGGGGGCTACGAGCAGTACTTC
TRBJ2-7 . TRBV5-5 TRBD1 CASSTTGAEQYF TGTGCCAGCAGCACGACAGGGGCCGAGCAGTACTTC
TRBJ2-5 . TRBV5-4 . CASSRWGRGPQETQYF TGTGCCAGCAGCCGGTGGGGGCGGGGCCCACAAGAGACCCAGTACTTC
TRBJ1-1 once TRBV5-6 TRBD1 CASSLPGTGAFF TGTGCCAGCAGCTTGCCCGGGACAGGGGCTTTCTTT
TRBJ2-3 . TRBV5-1 . CASSQARSPDTQYF TGCGCCAGCAGCCAGGCTCGTAGTCCAGATACGCAGTATTTT
TRBJ2-1 . TRBV2 . CASSVAEGGNEQFF TGTGCCAGCAGTGTTGCGGAGGGGGGGAATGAGCAGTTCTTC
TRBJ2-7 . TRBV11-3 . CASSPPCEQYF TGTGCCAGCAGCCCCCCCTGCGAGCAGTACTTC
TRBJ2-1 . TRBV25-1 TRBD1 CASSSTGGVIPEQFF TGTGCCAGTTCATCTACAGGGGGCGTTATCCCTGAGCAGTTCTTC
TRBJ2-5 . TRBV6-5 TRBD2 CASSYSVRERPETQYF TGTGCCAGCAGTTACTCGGTGCGGGAGAGACCAGAGACCCAGTACTTC
TRBJ1-1 once TRBV9 TRBD1 CASSVATGDTEAFF TGTGCCAGCAGCGTGGCCACAGGGGACACTGAAGCTTTCTTT
TRBJ1-1 once TRBV7-9 . CASRAGSGTEAFF TGTGCCAGCAGGGCAGGTTCGGGCACTGAAGCTTTCTTT
TRBJ1-4 . TRBV30 . CAWSIIGGINEKLFF TGTGCCTGGTCAATAATAGGGGGGATTAATGAAAAACTGTTTTTT
TRBJ2-1 . TRBV19 . CASSVVRVDFF TGTGCCAGTAGTGTCGTCAGGGTGGATTTCTTC
TRBJ1-4 once TRBV19 . CASSIQATNEKLFF TGTGCCAGTAGTATACAAGCAACTAATGAAAAACTGTTTTTT
TRBJ1-2 once TRBV6-6 TRBD1 CASRSTGDYGYTF TGTGCCAGCAGGTCAACAGGGGACTATGGCTACACCTTC
TRBJ1-2 . TRBV6-1 . CASSGQPTSYGYTF TGTGCCAGCAGTGGACAGCCCACATCCTATGGCTACACCTTC
TRBJ2-4 . TRBV28 . CASAPADLPAKNIQYF TGTGCCAGCGCCCCCGCGGACTTACCAGCCAAAAACATTCAGTACTTC
TRBJ2-6 . TRBV28 . CASSSRTVVSGANVLTF TGTGCCAGCAGTTCAAGGACAGTCGTCTCTGGGGCCAACGTCCTGACTTTC
TRBJ2-5 . TRBV10-2 TRBD1 CASSARQGAYQETQYF TGCGCCAGCAGTGCTAGACAGGGGGCCTACCAAGAGACCCAGTACTTC
TRBJ1-5 . TRBV18 . CASSPSSDPNQPQHF TGTGCCAGCTCACCATCCAGTGACCCCAATCAGCCCCAGCATTTT
TRBJ2-1 . TRBV7-2 TRBD2 CASSQGLAGGNEQFF TGTGCCAGCAGCCAGGGACTAGCGGGTGGTAATGAGCAGTTCTTC
TRBJ1-6 few TRBV7-3 . CASSLTERGSNSPLHF TGTGCCAGCAGCTTAACGGAACGCGGCTCTAATTCACCCCTCCACTTT
TRBJ1-5 . TRBV5-4 . CASSLDGGGVQPQHF TGTGCCAGCAGCTTGGATGGTGGGGGGGTGCAGCCCCAGCATTTT
TRBJ1-4 . TRBV5-4 TRBD1 CASSRTGVGGHEKLFF TGTGCCAGCAGCAGGACAGGGGTAGGAGGCCATGAAAAACTGTTTTTT
TRBJ2-3 . TRBV9 TRBD2 CASSVVATSGNTDTQYF TGTGCCAGCAGCGTAGTCGCCACTAGCGGGAACACAGATACGCAGTATTTT
TRBJ1-2 . TRBV6-5 . CASSRPGDRGYTF TGTGCCAGCAGTCGACCAGGGGATCGGGGCTACACCTTC
TRBJ2-2 . TRBV19 . CASSSRGPGTGELFF TGTGCCAGTAGTAGCAGGGGCCCGGGGACCGGGGAGCTGTTTTTT